The clone carrying this TCR beta chain came up many times. Its specificity is unknown. This sample was included in a study of T cells in Graves' hyperthyroidism and ophthalmopathy. Study-level findings and limits: A 13 V-J signature model discriminated ophthalmopathy versus stable hyperthyroidism.

Germline V CDR1 and CDR2: MDHEN, SYDVKM. The CDR3 runs 16 residues. Germline trimming cut 3 bases from V and 6 bases from J; bases unmatched to any gene: 13. It was RNA transcripts that yielded the amplified TCR beta CDR3 regions. The study used the HTBI primer set for a first-round RT-PCR of the TCR CDR3. TCRdb re-called the multiplex PCR reads through MiXCR, storing one row per CDR3 protein. Among around 690,000 distinct CDR3 sequences listed, approximately 15% were seen once. Fresh peripheral blood, about 9.3 ml, yielded the PBMCs. This TCR derives from a man aged 45-65 years with Graves' hyperthyroidism. Sequenced material: blood. The J gene is TRBJ2-7, the V gene TRBV28; 8 nucleotides agree with TRBD2. In DNA, the CDR3 is TGTGCCAGCAGTTTCTTACAAGCGGGAGCTAGAGGCGAGCAGTACTTC. Its translation: CASSFLQAGARGEQYF.